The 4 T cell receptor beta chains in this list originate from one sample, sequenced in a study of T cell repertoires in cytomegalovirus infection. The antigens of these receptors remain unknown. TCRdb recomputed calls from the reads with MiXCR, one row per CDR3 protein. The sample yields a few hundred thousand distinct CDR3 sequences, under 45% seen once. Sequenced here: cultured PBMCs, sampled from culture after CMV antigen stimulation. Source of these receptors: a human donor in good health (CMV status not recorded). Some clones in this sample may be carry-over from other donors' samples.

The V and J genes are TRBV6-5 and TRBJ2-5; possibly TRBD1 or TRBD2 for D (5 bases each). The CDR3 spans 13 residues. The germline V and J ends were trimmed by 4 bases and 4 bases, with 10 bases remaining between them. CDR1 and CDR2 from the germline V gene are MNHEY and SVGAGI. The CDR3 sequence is CASSSGPLETQYF. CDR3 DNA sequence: TGTGCCAGCAGTTCGGGACCTCTAGAGACCCAGTACTTC.

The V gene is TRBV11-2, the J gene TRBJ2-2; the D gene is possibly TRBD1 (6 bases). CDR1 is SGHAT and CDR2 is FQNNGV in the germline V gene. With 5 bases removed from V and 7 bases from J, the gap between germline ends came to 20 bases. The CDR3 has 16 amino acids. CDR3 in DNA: TGTGCCAGCAGCCTCCTCGCAGGGGCCCTCGGCGGGGAGCTGTTTTTT. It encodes CASSLLAGALGGELFF.

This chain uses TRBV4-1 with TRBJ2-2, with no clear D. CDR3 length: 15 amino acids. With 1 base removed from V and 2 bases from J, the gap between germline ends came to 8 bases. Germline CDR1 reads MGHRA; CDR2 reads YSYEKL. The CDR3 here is CASSQVIGNTGELFF. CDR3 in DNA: TGCGCCAGCAGCCAAGTAATTGGAAACACCGGGGAGCTGTTTTTT.

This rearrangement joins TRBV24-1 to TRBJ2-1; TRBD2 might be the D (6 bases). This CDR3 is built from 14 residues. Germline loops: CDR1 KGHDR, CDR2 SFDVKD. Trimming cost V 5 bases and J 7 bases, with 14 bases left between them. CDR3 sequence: CATSANYRGNEQFF. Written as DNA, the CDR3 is TGTGCCACCAGTGCTAACTATCGGGGGAATGAGCAGTTCTTC.